This T cell receptor (beta chain) was captured in a study of blood T cell repertoires in COVID-19. Study background: COVID-19 samples collected from the United States, Italy and Spain covered acute and convalescent phases.

Germline loops: CDR1 SNHLY, CDR2 FYNNEI. Trimming cost V 5 bases and J 1 base, with 11 bases left between them. This CDR3 has 14 residues. Participant ages covered about 18 to 95 years across about 22 US areas. Donors of Cohort 3 who recovered were those that had two negative PCRs, clearance, or symptom resolution. Only in-frame clones appear in the TCRdb table, and some are missing; sequencing was by immunoSEQ multiplex PCR. The repertoire has around 150,000 clones, around 84% of them found once; the top ten carry more than 5.5%. This chain links TRBV2 with TRBJ1-1, with TRBD1 as a possible D gene (5 bases). This clonotype originated in a man aged 50-59 years who had recovered from COVID-19. The sequenced sample consisted of PBMCs or T cells enriched from blood (not recorded which). CDR3 nucleotides: TGTGCCAGCAGTACGGGACTCTCGAACACTGAAGCTTTCTTT. Residues: CASSTGLSNTEAFF.